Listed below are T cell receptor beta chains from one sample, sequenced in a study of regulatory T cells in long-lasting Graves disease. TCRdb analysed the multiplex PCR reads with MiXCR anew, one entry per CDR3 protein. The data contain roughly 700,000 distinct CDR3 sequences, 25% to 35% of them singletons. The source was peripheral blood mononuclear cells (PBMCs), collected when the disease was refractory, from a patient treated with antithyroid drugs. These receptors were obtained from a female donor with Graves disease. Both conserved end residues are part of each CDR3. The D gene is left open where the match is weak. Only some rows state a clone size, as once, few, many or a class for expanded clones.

CASMGLWSEQYF TGTGCCAGCATGGGACTTTGGAGCGAGCAGTACTTC TRBV2 many NA TRBJ2-7
CASSQVEFGTGELFF TGCGCCAGCAGCCAAGTTGAATTTGGCACCGGGGAGCTGTTTTTT TRBV4-1 NA NA TRBJ2-2
CASSYGGTSVYQETQYF TGTGCCAGCAGTTACGGGGGGACTAGCGTCTACCAAGAGACCCAGTACTTC TRBV6-5 many TRBD2 TRBJ2-5
CASGFRDGGGTEAFF TGTGCTAGTGGTTTTCGGGACGGCGGGGGTACTGAAGCTTTCTTT TRBV12-5 few NA TRBJ1-1
CSAGTGVDTEAFF TGCAGTGCTGGAACAGGGGTTGACACTGAAGCTTTCTTT TRBV20-1 few TRBD1 TRBJ1-1
CASSLESSTKNIQYF TGTGCCAGCAGTTTAGAGTCCTCCACCAAAAACATTCAGTACTTC TRBV12-3/TRBV12-4 few NA TRBJ2-4
CSASGQGGETQYF TGCAGTGCTAGTGGACAGGGCGGGGAGACCCAGTACTTC TRBV20-1 few TRBD1 TRBJ2-5
CASSLGRSSYELYF TGTGCCAGCAGTTTAGGGCGATCATCCTACGAGCTGTACTTC TRBV28 NA NA TRBJ2-7
CAWSRLAGGPGTGELFF TGTGCCTGGAGCCGACTAGCGGGAGGGCCGGGCACCGGGGAGCTGTTTTTT TRBV30 NA TRBD2 TRBJ2-2
CASSQNQRVTDTQYF TGTGCCAGCAGCCAAAACCAGCGGGTAACAGATACGCAGTATTTT TRBV3-1 NA NA TRBJ2-3
CASSRDTGGGNYNEQFF TGTGCCAGCAGTCGCGACACGGGGGGCGGGAATTACAATGAGCAGTTCTTC TRBV12-3/TRBV12-4 once NA TRBJ2-1
CASSLTPVANYGYTF TGTGCCAGCAGTTTAACCCCAGTAGCTAACTATGGCTACACCTTC TRBV12-3/TRBV12-4 NA NA TRBJ1-2
CSAGTSGSQETQYF TGCAGTGCTGGGACTAGCGGCAGCCAAGAGACCCAGTACTTC TRBV20-1 few TRBD2 TRBJ2-5
CASSEFKAVMNTEAFF TGTGCCAGCAGTGAATTCAAGGCGGTGATGAACACTGAAGCTTTCTTT TRBV2 many NA TRBJ1-1
CASSYPGSPLHF TGTGCCAGCAGCTATCCCGGTTCACCCCTCCACTTT TRBV7-3 many NA TRBJ1-6
CASSLGIGYTEAFF TGTGCCAGCAGCTTAGGGATAGGGTACACTGAAGCTTTCTTT TRBV7-8 many NA TRBJ1-1
CASSVLGGGYGYTF TGTGCCAGCAGCGTATTAGGGGGAGGCTATGGCTACACCTTC TRBV9 NA NA TRBJ1-2
CSAEMQEGYEQYF TGCAGTGCCGAAATGCAGGAGGGCTACGAGCAGTACTTC TRBV20-1 few NA TRBJ2-7
CASSSPGGSYEQYF TGTGCCAGCAGTTCCCCGGGGGGCTCCTACGAGCAGTACTTC TRBV6-5 few TRBD2 TRBJ2-7
CASSLFPVGYGYTF TGTGCCAGCAGTTTGTTCCCCGTAGGCTATGGCTACACCTTC TRBV27 many NA TRBJ1-2
CSAERDIYTEAFF TGCAGTGCTGAACGGGACATCTACACTGAAGCTTTCTTT TRBV20-1 NA NA TRBJ1-1
CASGRGNPPYEQYF TGTGCCAGCGGTCGGGGCAACCCCCCCTACGAGCAGTACTTC TRBV19 few NA TRBJ2-7
CASTLQGQPQHF TGTGCCAGCACCCTACAGGGGCAGCCCCAGCATTTT TRBV12-3/TRBV12-4 NA TRBD1 TRBJ1-5
CASSLTGTSPQYF TGTGCCAGCAGCTTAACTGGGACTAGCCCTCAGTACTTC TRBV7-3 few TRBD2 TRBJ2-7
CASSTGTSAYEQYF TGTGCCAGCAGTACCGGGACTAGCGCCTACGAGCAGTACTTC TRBV6-1 many TRBD2 TRBJ2-7
CASSYPETGETQYF TGTGCCAGCAGTTACCCGGAGACTGGGGAGACCCAGTACTTC TRBV6-2/TRBV6-3 few NA TRBJ2-5
CASSFLGSGGETQYF TGTGCCAGCAGCTTTCTGGGGTCAGGCGGGGAGACCCAGTACTTC TRBV7-2 NA NA TRBJ2-5
CASTSGGQGSQPQHF TGTGCCAGCACAAGCGGGGGACAGGGGAGTCAGCCCCAGCATTTT TRBV6-1 NA TRBD1 TRBJ1-5
CASSLEIGAGGQETQYF TGTGCCAGCAGTTTAGAAATAGGAGCGGGAGGGCAAGAGACCCAGTACTTC TRBV12-3/TRBV12-4 many TRBD2 TRBJ2-5
CASSYPGQGDSGYTF TGTGCCAGCAGCTACCCGGGACAGGGGGATTCTGGCTACACCTTC TRBV11-2 NA TRBD1 TRBJ1-2
CASSPIVGTDYTIYF TGTGCCAGCAGTCCGATAGTCGGGACGGATTACACCATATATTTT TRBV12-3/TRBV12-4 NA NA TRBJ1-3
CASSIGATANTGELFF TGTGCCAGCAGTATAGGGGCGACCGCGAACACCGGGGAGCTGTTTTTT TRBV2 many NA TRBJ2-2
CASSLEAGGGYGYTF TGTGCCAGCAGTTTAGAGGCGGGGGGCGGCTATGGCTACACCTTC TRBV12-3/TRBV12-4 NA NA TRBJ1-2
CASRPFGGIYEQYF TGTGCCAGCCGTCCATTTGGGGGCATCTACGAGCAGTACTTC TRBV6-1 many NA TRBJ2-7
CASSYRGAGYGYTF TGTGCCAGCAGCTACAGGGGCGCTGGCTATGGCTACACCTTC TRBV12-3/TRBV12-4 NA TRBD1 TRBJ1-2
CSAATTEGGLLQETQYF TGCAGTGCAGCTACGACTGAGGGAGGGCTCTTACAAGAGACCCAGTACTTC TRBV20-1 many TRBD2 TRBJ2-5
CATGGGGDNEQFF TGTGCCACCGGGGGGGGAGGGGACAATGAGCAGTTCTTC TRBV28 NA TRBD2 TRBJ2-1
CASSLIPTGVYEQYF TGTGCCAGCAGTTTAATTCCGACAGGGGTCTACGAGCAGTACTTC TRBV27 few TRBD1 TRBJ2-7
CSVKTRRVGTEAFF TGCAGTGTGAAAACCAGGCGAGTAGGCACTGAAGCTTTCTTT TRBV20-1 many NA TRBJ1-1
CASSYSIQGSNYGYTF TGTGCCAGCAGTTACTCGATACAGGGTTCCAACTATGGCTACACCTTC TRBV6-5 few NA TRBJ1-2
CASRRTVDSNQPQHF TGTGCCAGCAGACGGACAGTAGATAGCAATCAGCCCCAGCATTTT TRBV7-8 many NA TRBJ1-5
CGATGQQNTEAFF TGCGGCGCCACCGGACAGCAGAACACTGAAGCTTTCTTT TRBV20-1 NA NA TRBJ1-1
CSAAEVTGNNSPLHF TGCAGTGCTGCCGAGGTGACAGGGAACAATTCACCCCTCCACTTT TRBV20-1 few TRBD1 TRBJ1-6
CVSSADGSNQPQHF TGTGTCAGCAGCGCAGACGGTAGCAATCAGCCCCAGCATTTT TRBV11-2 NA NA TRBJ1-5